Shown below are 32 T cell receptor beta chains from a single sample sequenced in a study of blood T cell repertoires in COVID-19. Only in-frame clones appear in the TCRdb table, and some are missing; sequencing was by immunoSEQ multiplex PCR. This sample has tens of thousands of clones; roughly 82% occur once, and the top ten carry roughly an eighth. Sequenced: peripheral blood. All receptors come from an elderly woman with acute or convalescent COVID-19.

The V gene is TRBV7-2, the J gene TRBJ1-1; D unclear. This CDR3 region has 14 residues. CDR1 SGHTA and CDR2 FQGNSA come from the germline V gene. V lost 3 bases and J lost 2, with 10 bases in between. In DNA form, the CDR3 reads TGTGCCAGCAGCTTTCAGAGAGGTAACACTGAAGCTTTCTTT. Protein: CASSFQRGNTEAFF.

The chain is built from TRBV4-3 and TRBJ2-3; 8 bases align to TRBD2. The length of the CDR3 is 18 residues. CDR1 and CDR2 from the germline V gene are LGHNA and YSLEER. Trimming took 0 bases from V and 1 from J; bases not matched to a gene: 9. Here the CDR3 DNA reads TGCGCCAGCAGCCAAGAACCACTTAGCGGGACCCGCACAGATACGCAGTATTTT. Translated, it gives CASSQEPLSGTRTDTQYF.

The CDR3 region has the DNA TGCGCCAGCAGTTTTGGACTAGCGGGAGGGGAGCAGTTCTTC. Its translation is CASSFGLAGGEQFF. This chain connects TRBV10-1 to TRBJ2-1, with 15 bases that match TRBD2. After removal of 5 bases from V and 10 bases from J, the junction contained 3 bases not matched to a gene. Germline assignment: CDR1 WNHNN and CDR2 SYGVQD (reference sequence). CDR3 length: 14 residues.

The V and J genes are TRBV6-2 or TRBV6-3 and TRBJ2-3; tentative D call: TRBD2 (5 bases). The germline V gene encodes CDR1 MNHEY and CDR2 SVGEGT. The CDR3 loop spans 15 amino acids. V was pared by 2 bases and J by 0 bases, with 9 bases between. The CDR3 protein is CASSYRPGSTDTQYF. CDR3 DNA sequence: TGTGCCAGCAGTTACCGACCGGGGAGCACAGATACGCAGTATTTT.

The V gene is TRBV7-2, the J gene TRBJ2-2; TRBD2 aligns across 8 bases. There are 16 residues in the CDR3. V lost 6 bases and J lost 4; bases outside the gene matches: 10. CDR1 and CDR2 (germline): SGHTA, FQGNSA. The CDR3 loop is CASSSPRGAITGELFF. The CDR3 DNA is TGTGCCAGCAGTTCACCGCGGGGGGCGATCACCGGGGAGCTGTTTTTT.

The V and J genes are TRBV7-6 and TRBJ2-3; TRBD2 agrees at 9 bases. The CDR3 runs to 16 residues. With 5 bases clipped from V and 3 bases from J, the junction kept 9 bases outside the gene matches. Germline V CDR1 and CDR2: SGHVS, FNYEAQ. This CDR3 reads CASSVGSGSLTDTQYF. CDR3 coding DNA: TGTGCCAGCAGCGTAGGTAGCGGGAGTCTGACAGATACGCAGTATTTT.

The chain combines TRBV11-2 with TRBJ1-4; 8 bases are shared with TRBD1. The CDR3 loop spans 17 amino acids. The germline CDR1 and CDR2 sequences are SGHAT and FQNNGV. J lost 7 bases, V lost 1 base, and 11 bases had no gene match. CDR3 sequence: CASSLAPWQGAFEKLFF. For the CDR3, the DNA is TGTGCCAGCAGCTTAGCACCGTGGCAGGGGGCTTTTGAAAAACTGTTTTTT.

The rearrangement uses TRBV2 and TRBJ1-4; tentative D call: TRBD1 (6 bases). Germline loops: CDR1 SNHLY, CDR2 FYNNEI. This CDR3 is built from 16 residues. The V end was cut by 5 bases, the J end by 8 bases, with 21 bases between. The CDR3 coding sequence is TGTGCCAGCAGTAGTGGGACATGGGGATGGGAGGAAAAACTGTTTTTT. Translated: CASSSGTWGWEEKLFF.

The chain recombines TRBV5-1 with TRBJ2-7, with a possible D match to TRBD1 (6 bases). V shed 0 bases and J shed 5 bases, with 12 bases lying between them. The CDR3 runs 14 residues. Germline V gene lookup returns CDR1 SGHRS and CDR2 YFSETQ. The CDR3: CASSLGGGSNEQYF. CDR3 nucleotide sequence: TGCGCCAGCAGCTTGGGTGGGGGCTCAAACGAGCAGTACTTC. The whole variable domain, remainder taken from reference TRBV5-1 and TRBJ2-7, is KAGVTQTPRYLIKTRGQQVTLSCSPISGHRSVSWYQQTPGQGLQFLFEYFSETQRNKGNFPGRFSGRQFSNSRSEMNVSTLELGDSALYLCASSLGGGSNEQYFGPGTRLTVT.

The rearrangement joins TRBV6-5 to TRBJ2-7; possibly TRBD2 for D (5 bases). This CDR3 spans 15 amino acids. Trimming shortened V by 7 bases and J by 5 bases, and 21 bases separated the two germline ends. CDR1 MNHEY and CDR2 SVGAGI come from the germline V gene. The CDR3 DNA sequence: TGTGCCAGCATTCGGAGGACTTCGGACGTCGACGAGCAGTACTTC. Amino acids: CASIRRTSDVDEQYF.

This chain links TRBV11-1 with TRBJ2-7; tentatively, D is TRBD2 (6 bases). The CDR3 has 15 residues. The germline V gene has CDR1 SGHAT and CDR2 FQDESV (reference sequence). The V end was cut by 3 bases, the J end by 1 base, with 13 bases between. The CDR3, as DNA: TGTGCCAGCAGCTTGCCCGGGACTCAATCCTACGAGCAGTACTTC. This gives the protein CASSLPGTQSYEQYF.

This clone was detected once. The V call is TRBV2, the J call TRBJ1-1; the D gene is possibly TRBD1 (6 bases). Germline V lookup: CDR1 SNHLY, CDR2 FYNNEI. The V end was cut by 7 bases, the J end by 0 bases, with 9 bases between. There are 13 residues in the CDR3. The CDR3 coding sequence is TGTGCCAGCAATACAGGGATGAACACTGAAGCTTTCTTT. It translates to CASNTGMNTEAFF.

The chain combines TRBV5-1 with TRBJ2-1, with D hard to call. Looked up from germline, CDR1 is SGHRS and CDR2 is YFSETQ. V was pared by 2 bases and J by 0 bases, with 6 bases between. The CDR3 is 14 amino acids. CDR3 amino acids: CASSFEISYNEQFF. CDR3 DNA sequence: TGCGCCAGCAGCTTTGAGATCTCCTACAATGAGCAGTTCTTC.

The gene calls are TRBV6-6 and TRBJ1-5, with TRBD1 matching over 8 bases. J gave up 3 bases and V 2 bases, and 6 bases lay outside the gene matches. The CDR3 is 16 residues long. Per the germline V gene, CDR1 is MNHNY and CDR2 is SVGAGI (reference sequence). The CDR3 DNA follows: TGTGCCAGCAGTTACGAACAGGGGGTGTACAATCAGCCCCAGCATTTT. Protein sequence: CASSYEQGVYNQPQHF.

This chain uses TRBV5-4 with TRBJ2-1; 9 bases line up with TRBD2. This CDR3 region has 16 residues. Germline CDR1 and CDR2: SGHNT and YYREEE (reference sequence). The V and J ends lost 4 bases and 9 bases, in that order; junction bases with no gene match: 14. This CDR3 reads CASSPGLAGRLGEQFF. The CDR3 region has the DNA TGTGCCAGCAGCCCCGGGCTAGCGGGAAGGCTTGGTGAGCAGTTCTTC.

The gene calls are TRBV3-1 (or the pseudogene TRBV3-2) and TRBJ2-5, with 7 bases matching TRBD1. Germline values: CDR1 LGHDT, CDR2 YNNKEL (reference sequence). The CDR3 length is 15 residues. V trimming: 4 bases; J trimming: 2 bases; junction bases outside the gene matches: 7. The CDR3, as DNA: TGTGCCAGCAGCCTACGGACAGGAGTACAAGAGACCCAGTACTTC. Its translation: CASSLRTGVQETQYF.

The chain has TRBV13 and TRBJ1-1; D gene uncertain. Germline lookup yields CDR1 PRHDT and CDR2 FYEKMQ (reference sequence). V was shortened by 3 bases and J by 4 bases, with 15 bases between the two germline ends. The CDR3 has 15 residues. The CDR3 here is CASSFVDRSGTEAFF. CDR3 nucleotide sequence: TGTGCCAGCAGCTTCGTAGACCGATCAGGCACTGAAGCTTTCTTT.

DNA of the CDR3: TGCGCCAGCAGCCCGATGACAGGGTCCTTTGGGAACGAGCAGTACTTC. It is translated as CASSPMTGSFGNEQYF. The V gene is TRBV4-1, the J gene TRBJ2-7; 7 bases agree with TRBD1. After removal of 4 bases from V and 5 bases from J, the junction contained 14 bases not matched to a gene. Germline V gene data show CDR1 as MGHRA and CDR2 as YSYEKL. This CDR3 region has 16 residues.

This sequence joins TRBV28 and TRBJ2-7, with D possibly TRBD2 on 5 matching bases. The germline V and J ends were trimmed by 5 bases and 7 bases, with 18 bases remaining between them. Germline V gene lookup returns CDR1 MDHEN and CDR2 SYDVKM. This CDR3 is 14 amino acids long. The CDR3: CASSPPSLTGEQYF. The CDR3 nucleotides read TGTGCCAGCAGTCCTCCCTCCTTAACGGGGGAGCAGTACTTC.

The rearrangement links TRBV18 to TRBJ1-3; D uncertain. The CDR3 contains 14 residues. The ends were cut back, 6 bases at V and 0 bases at J, with 9 bases in the middle. Germline V gene sequence: CDR1 KGHSH, CDR2 LQKENI. The CDR3 here is CASSSSNSGNTIYF. The CDR3 coding sequence is TGTGCCAGCTCTTCATCTAACTCTGGAAACACCATATATTTT.

The chain couples TRBV5-6 to TRBJ1-1; D is perhaps TRBD1 (5 bases). The CDR3 has 13 amino acids. CDR1 is SGHDT and CDR2 is YYEEEE in the germline V gene. V was shortened by 5 bases and J by 0 bases, with 8 bases between the two germline ends. CDR3 loop: CASSSTVNTEAFF. For the CDR3, the DNA is TGTGCCAGCAGTTCGACAGTGAACACTGAAGCTTTCTTT. Using reference TRBV5-6 and TRBJ1-1 for the parts outside the CDR3, the full variable domain is DAGVTQSPTHLIKTRGQQVTLRCSPKSGHDTVSWYQQALGQGPQFIFQYYEEEERQRGNFPDRFSGHQFPNYSSELNVNALLLGDSALYLCASSSTVNTEAFFGQGTRLTVV.

The rearrangement links TRBV5-8 to TRBJ2-1; 10 bases align to TRBD2. The length of the CDR3 is 16 residues. CDR1 is SGHTS and CDR2 is YDEGEE in the germline V gene. V shed 3 bases, J shed 3 bases, and the junction held 6 bases outside the gene matches. The CDR3 loop reads CASSSSGRAFYNEQFF. CDR3 in DNA: TGTGCCAGCAGCTCGAGCGGGAGGGCCTTCTACAATGAGCAGTTCTTC.

This chain connects TRBV6-5 to TRBJ1-2, with no clear D. V was clipped by 0 bases and J by 4 bases, with 15 bases between them. The CDR3 runs to 16 residues. CDR1 MNHEY and CDR2 SVGAGI come from the germline V gene. This chain's CDR3 is CASSYSWPGLSYGYTF. The DNA for the CDR3 is TGTGCCAGCAGTTACTCTTGGCCGGGGTTGAGCTATGGCTACACCTTC.

The DNA of the CDR3 is TGCAGTGCTAGTGTGTATAGGCCAGGCCAAGAGACCCAGTACTTC. This codes for CSASVYRPGQETQYF. The V and J genes are TRBV20-1 and TRBJ2-5; D gene uncertain. CDR3 length: 15 amino acids. V lost 3 bases and J lost 1, with 15 bases in between. The germline gives CDR1 DFQATT, CDR2 SNEGSKA (reference sequence).

The chain recombines TRBV24-1 with TRBJ2-3; D gene uncertain. Germline loops: CDR1 KGHDR, CDR2 SFDVKD. This CDR3 contains 14 residues. V lost 4 bases to trimming and J lost 1 base, with 8 bases between them. As DNA, the CDR3 is TGTGCCACCAGTGACTCTGGAGGCACAGATACGCAGTATTTT. Its translation: CATSDSGGTDTQYF.

The rearrangement uses TRBV4-3 and TRBJ2-1; 9 bases match TRBD2. Trimming cost V 2 bases and J 2 bases; bases outside gene matches: 4. There are 16 residues in the CDR3. Per the germline V gene, CDR1 is LGHNA and CDR2 is YSLEER. CDR3 region: CASSQRTSGPYNEQFF. The CDR3 DNA reads TGCGCCAGCAGCCAACGCACTAGCGGGCCCTACAATGAGCAGTTCTTC.

DNA of the CDR3: TGTGCCAGCAAAGACACCACTAGCACAGATACGCAGTATTTT. It encodes CASKDTTSTDTQYF. V is TRBV10-3 and J is TRBJ2-3; D unresolved. Germline lookup yields CDR1 ENHRY and CDR2 SYGVKD. CDR3 length: 14 amino acids. Trimming cost V 10 bases and J 0 bases, with 14 bases left between them.

V is TRBV6-1 and J is TRBJ1-5; 7 bases agree with TRBD1. The length of the CDR3 is 14 residues. CDR1 is MNHNS, CDR2 SASEGT, per germline. With 1 base clipped from V and 4 bases from J, the junction kept 1 base outside the gene matches. The CDR3 nucleotides read TGTGCCAGCAGTGAAGACAGGGGAAATCAGCCCCAGCATTTT. Protein: CASSEDRGNQPQHF.

The V gene is TRBV20-1, the J gene TRBJ2-7, with D perhaps TRBD2 (7 bases). This CDR3 contains 11 residues. Per the germline V gene, CDR1 is DFQATT and CDR2 is SNEGSKA (reference sequence). V was trimmed by 2 bases and J by 6 bases, leaving 8 bases between them. CDR3 in amino acids: CSARRGGEQYF. The CDR3, as DNA: TGCAGTGCTAGAAGGGGGGGCGAGCAGTACTTC.

The chain uses TRBV7-2 and TRBJ1-5; D perhaps matches TRBD1 (6 bases). V was pared by 5 bases and J by 3 bases, with 11 bases between. The CDR3 totals 14 residues. Germline V gives CDR1 SGHTA, CDR2 FQGNSA. The CDR3 reads CASSVQGTNQPQHF. The CDR3 nucleotides read TGTGCCAGCAGCGTACAGGGAACCAATCAGCCCCAGCATTTT.

The gene calls are TRBV27 and TRBJ1-2, with 10 nucleotides matching TRBD1. Losses at the gene ends were 5 bases for V and 3 bases for J; bases not matched to a gene: 21. The CDR3 has 20 residues. Germline lookup yields CDR1 MNHEY and CDR2 SMNVEV (reference sequence). This CDR3 reads CASSLSPGTGARWFHYGYTF. For the CDR3, the DNA is TGTGCCAGCAGTCTCTCCCCAGGGACAGGGGCCCGATGGTTTCACTATGGCTACACCTTC.

The chain links TRBV4-1 to TRBJ2-1; 7 bases line up with TRBD2. V was clipped by 1 base and J by 6 bases; unmatched bases: 6. The CDR3 runs to 15 residues. The germline CDR1 and CDR2 sequences are MGHRA and YSYEKL. The CDR3 protein is CASSQVGLAVNEQFF. CDR3 in DNA: TGCGCCAGCAGCCAAGTCGGCCTAGCGGTCAATGAGCAGTTCTTC.